This entry lists 25 T cell receptor beta chains sequenced from one sample in a study of blood T cell repertoires in COVID-19. Sequencing was performed with immunoSEQ multiplex PCR; in TCRdb, only in-frame clones are kept and a portion is missing. The data show under 300,000 clones, approximately 90% seen once. Sequencing was done on a sample of PBMCs or T cells enriched from blood (not recorded which). The receptors stem from a woman aged 18-35 years who had recovered from COVID-19.

This chain links TRBV2 with TRBJ1-2; tentative D call: TRBD1 (5 bases). Between the trimmed V and J ends, which lost 6 bases and 3 bases, there was a span of 8 bases. The CDR3 runs to 12 residues. Per the germline V gene, CDR1 is SNHLY and CDR2 is FYNNEI. CDR3 region: CASSDSYYGYTF. DNA of the CDR3: TGTGCCAGCAGCGACAGCTACTATGGCTACACCTTC.

This chain uses TRBV19 with TRBJ1-2; D not certain. This CDR3 is built from 14 residues. CDR1 is LNHDA, CDR2 SQIVND, per germline (reference sequence). Deletions cut 10 bases from V and 5 bases from J, with 20 bases between. The CDR3 region has the DNA TGTGCCACTACACCGGGAGGGAATTCTTATGGCTACACCTTC. Translation: CATTPGGNSYGYTF.

This sequence joins TRBV25-1 and TRBJ1-3, with D tentatively TRBD1 (6 bases). The CDR3 runs 11 residues. CDR1 MGHDK and CDR2 SYGVNS come from the germline V gene. Deletions cut 1 base from V and 14 bases from J, with 9 bases between. CDR3 sequence reads: CASSESGQLYF. The CDR3 DNA sequence: TGTGCCAGCAGTGAATCGGGACAACTATATTTT.

The rearrangement uses TRBV5-1 and TRBJ1-4; 8 nucleotides agree with TRBD1. Germline assignment: CDR1 SGHRS and CDR2 YFSETQ. Trimming at V came to 2 bases and at J to 4 bases, leaving 7 bases not matched to a gene. CDR3 length: 16 amino acids. CDR3 loop: CASSLAGTGLNEKLFF. CDR3 bases: TGCGCCAGCAGCTTAGCCGGGACAGGCCTTAATGAAAAACTGTTTTTT. Based on the CDR3 plus reference TRBV5-1 and TRBJ1-4, the full variable domain is KAGVTQTPRYLIKTRGQQVTLSCSPISGHRSVSWYQQTPGQGLQFLFEYFSETQRNKGNFPGRFSGRQFSNSRSEMNVSTLELGDSALYLCASSLAGTGLNEKLFFGSGTQLSVL.

The gene calls are TRBV19 and TRBJ2-7; D uncertain. V shed 3 bases and J shed 3 bases, with 6 bases lying between them. Germline values: CDR1 LNHDA, CDR2 SQIVND (reference sequence). The CDR3 sequence is 12 residues long. The CDR3 DNA reads TGTGCCAGTAGTATGGAGTACTACGAGCAGTACTTC. Protein sequence: CASSMEYYEQYF.

The chain uses TRBV5-1 and TRBJ1-1; unclear D gene. The CDR3 length is 13 residues. Germline V gives CDR1 SGHRS, CDR2 YFSETQ. Trimming pared 4 bases from V and 6 bases from J, leaving 13 bases between. Here the CDR3 DNA reads TGCGCCAGCAGCCCCACTATGGGTGCTGAAGCTTTCTTT. Protein sequence: CASSPTMGAEAFF.

V usage is TRBV9 and J usage is TRBJ2-1; D is uncertain. The CDR3 spans 12 residues. V was trimmed by 2 bases and J by 10 bases, leaving 10 bases between them. The germline V gene encodes CDR1 SGDLS and CDR2 YYNGEE. CDR3: CASSVVEREQFF. CDR3 coding DNA: TGTGCCAGCAGCGTGGTGGAGAGGGAGCAGTTCTTC.

This chain links TRBV11-2 with TRBJ1-2; 8 nucleotides line up with TRBD1. The germline V gene encodes CDR1 SGHAT and CDR2 FQNNGV. This CDR3 contains 14 residues. V lost 4 bases, J lost 5 bases, and 6 bases stayed unmatched. CDR3 nucleotides: TGTGCCAGCAGCTCGGGACAGGCAAGTTATGGCTACACCTTC. This encodes CASSSGQASYGYTF.

CDR3 coding DNA: TGTGCCAGCAGCTTAAACAGAATGAACACTGAAGCTTTCTTT. Residues: CASSLNRMNTEAFF. The rearrangement joins TRBV7-2 to TRBJ1-1, with D uncertain. Per the germline V gene, CDR1 is SGHTA and CDR2 is FQGNSA. The ends were cut back, 2 bases at V and 0 bases at J, with 7 bases in the middle. The CDR3 has 14 residues.

The genes are TRBV7-3 and TRBJ2-3; TRBD2 matches 8 bases. In germline, CDR1 is SGHTA, CDR2 FQGTGA. J gave up 8 bases and V 5 bases, and 12 bases lay outside the gene matches. This CDR3 is built from 15 residues. Written as DNA, the CDR3 is TGTGCCAGCAGCCACTCTTCAGGGGCGGGGGGTACGCAGTATTTT. Amino acid sequence: CASSHSSGAGGTQYF.

A note on this clone: The same CDR3 can be traced to other DNA sequences in this sample. The V gene is TRBV7-9, the J gene TRBJ1-5; unclear D gene. CDR3 length equals 12 residues. V was trimmed by 5 bases and J by 2 bases, leaving 4 bases between them. The germline CDR1 and CDR2 sequences are SEHNR and FQNEAQ (reference sequence). The CDR3 DNA is TGTGCCAGCAGCCCCGGCAATCAGCCCCAGCATTTT. Encoded protein: CASSPGNQPQHF.

The chain employs TRBV27 and TRBJ1-1, with D possibly being TRBD1 (5 bases). The CDR3 has 13 amino acids. Germline V gene lookup returns CDR1 MNHEY and CDR2 SMNVEV (reference sequence). Trimming cost V 7 bases and J 4 bases, with 13 bases left between them. CDR3 DNA: TGTGCCAGCATTCTACCCGGGGGCACTGAAGCTTTCTTT. It encodes CASILPGGTEAFF.

The J gene is TRBJ1-2, the V gene TRBV5-1; possible D gene TRBD1, 5 bases. This CDR3 comprises 14 residues. CDR1 SGHRS and CDR2 YFSETQ come from the germline V gene. Trimming cost V 4 bases and J 2 bases, with 12 bases left between them. DNA for the CDR3: TGCGCCAGCAGCCCCTCGGGGGTCAACTATGGCTACACCTTC. Protein product: CASSPSGVNYGYTF.

J is TRBJ1-2 and V is TRBV2; 9 bases map to TRBD1. Germline V CDR1 and CDR2: SNHLY, FYNNEI. The CDR3 is 13 amino acids. V lost 9 bases, J lost 6 bases, and 8 bases stayed unmatched. CDR3 DNA sequence: TGTGCCAGTACACAGGGGGCGCTAAATGGCTACACCTTC. It encodes CASTQGALNGYTF.

The chain employs TRBV10-3 and TRBJ1-4; 11 bases are shared with TRBD1. The germline gives CDR1 ENHRY, CDR2 SYGVKD. The CDR3 covers 16 residues. The trim removed 10 bases at V and 0 bases at J, leaving 7 bases unmatched. The CDR3 region has the DNA TGTGCCAGCCGAGGACAGGGGGCTTCAACTAATGAAAAACTGTTTTTT. Amino acid sequence: CASRGQGASTNEKLFF.

V gene TRBV5-1 combines with J gene TRBJ2-4; 8 bases line up with TRBD1. The germline gives CDR1 SGHRS, CDR2 YFSETQ. The V gene end was trimmed by 3 bases and the J gene end by 6 bases; junction bases not matched to a gene: 5. This CDR3 region has 14 residues. The DNA for the CDR3 is TGCGCCAGCAGCTCGGATGGACAGGGAAACATTCAGTACTTC. The encoded protein is CASSSDGQGNIQYF.

V is TRBV6-5 and J is TRBJ2-2; 13 bases are shared with TRBD2. There are 16 residues in the CDR3. V shed 4 bases, J shed 5 bases, and the junction held 4 bases outside the gene matches. CDR1 is MNHEY and CDR2 is SVGAGI in the germline V gene. As DNA, the CDR3 is TGTGCCAGCAGTTCCTGGACTAGCGGGAGTACCGGGGAGCTGTTTTTT. Translating gives CASSSWTSGSTGELFF.

This chain uses TRBV19 with TRBJ1-1; D is undetermined. Trimming cost V 3 bases and J 11 bases, with 13 bases left between them. CDR3 length: 12 amino acids. Germline V gene data show CDR1 as LNHDA and CDR2 as SQIVND (reference sequence). CDR3 amino acids: CASSMGPTGAFF. The DNA for the CDR3 is TGTGCCAGTAGTATGGGCCCTACGGGGGCTTTCTTT.

Note on this clone: Compared with germline, one end of the junction differs, possibly owing to a read error. J is TRBJ1-2 and V is TRBV29-1, with TRBD1 matching 11 bases. This CDR3 spans 9 amino acids. The germline CDR1 and CDR2 sequences are SQVTM and ANQGSEA. DNA for the CDR3: TGCAGCGTGGGGGACAGGGGGTCCTTC. It yields the protein CSVGDRGSF. The full variable domain, its missing parts supplied by reference TRBV29-1 and TRBJ1-2, is SAVISQKPSRDICQRGTSLTIQCQVDSQVTMMFWYRQQPGQSLTLIATANQGSEATYESGFVIDKFPISRPNLTFSTLTVSNMSPEDSSIYLCSVGDRGSFGSGTRLTVV.

The rearrangement joins TRBV5-5 to TRBJ1-2, with D possibly being TRBD1 (6 bases). CDR3 size: 14 residues. Trimming left V 1 base short and J 5 bases short, with 12 bases between. Per germline, CDR1 SGHKS and CDR2 YYEKEE (reference sequence). The CDR3 nucleotides are TGTGCCAGCAGCTTGACTGGGACAAGTTATGGCTACACCTTC. It encodes CASSLTGTSYGYTF. The full variable domain, with the rest looked up from reference TRBV5-5 and TRBJ1-2, is DAGVTQSPTHLIKTRGQQVTLRCSPISGHKSVSWYQQVLGQGPQFIFQYYEKEERGRGNFPDRFSARQFPNYSSELNVNALLLGDSALYLCASSLTGTSYGYTFGSGTRLTVV.

There are a few counts of this clone. The chain recombines TRBV5-4 with TRBJ1-2; D unclear. From germline, CDR1 is SGHNT and CDR2 YYREEE (reference sequence). This CDR3 contains 14 residues. Deletions cut 4 bases from V and 2 bases from J, with 12 bases between. The CDR3 DNA reads TGTGCCAGCAGCAGCGCCGCGGCAAACTATGGCTACACCTTC. This codes for CASSSAAANYGYTF.

CDR3 sequence (DNA): TGCGCCAGCAGCCAAGATGGGGACAGTTACGAAAAACTGTTTTTT. Protein sequence: CASSQDGDSYEKLFF. The chain is built from TRBV4-1 and TRBJ1-4; 7 bases agree with TRBD1. Looked up from germline, CDR1 is MGHRA and CDR2 is YSYEKL. After removal of 0 bases from V and 8 bases from J, the junction contained 6 bases not matched to a gene. The CDR3 loop spans 15 amino acids.

The gene calls are TRBV9 and TRBJ2-1, with D possibly matching TRBD1 (5 bases). Germline V gene data show CDR1 as SGDLS and CDR2 as YYNGEE. V was clipped by 0 bases and J by 15 bases, with 13 bases between them. The CDR3 totals 12 residues. For the CDR3, the DNA is TGTGCCAGCAGCGTAGCCGCAGGGAAGAGGTTCTTC. Encoded protein: CASSVAAGKRFF.

This rearrangement joins TRBV4-1 to TRBJ1-4, with a weak D call TRBD1 (5 bases). Per germline, CDR1 MGHRA and CDR2 YSYEKL. Trimming took 3 bases from V and 5 from J, leaving 13 bases between them. The CDR3 spans 15 residues. CDR3 loop: CASSQGGTKNEKLFF. Written as DNA, the CDR3 is TGCGCCAGCAGCCAGGGGGGAACCAAAAATGAAAAACTGTTTTTT.

This sequence joins TRBV11-2 and TRBJ1-2; perhaps TRBD1 as D (5 bases). V lost 5 bases and J 7 bases, leaving 14 bases between the germline ends. The V gene's germline CDR1 is SGHAT and CDR2 FQNNGV. The CDR3 length is 13 residues. The CDR3 DNA sequence: TGTGCCAGCAGCCCGGCCGGAGGGACTGGCTACACCTTC. Translation gives CASSPAGGTGYTF.